Listed here are 17 T cell receptor beta chains from one sample, sequenced in a study of T cell changes during pregnancy in multiple sclerosis. The repertoire was sequenced with immunoSEQ multiplex PCR; TCRdb's copy has only in-frame clones and lacks some. The table has around 61,000 clones, about nine tenths seen once. This material consisted of peripheral blood, taken in the first trimester of pregnancy. Receptors were obtained from a female donor in good health, enrolled as a control in a pregnancy study.

CDR3 region: CASKGGGPSYEQYF. The CDR3 coding sequence is TGTGCCAGCAAGGGCGGGGGACCGTCCTACGAGCAGTACTTC. J is TRBJ2-7 and V is TRBV27, with 7 bases lining up with TRBD2. The CDR3 consists of 14 residues. Germline loops: CDR1 MNHEY, CDR2 SMNVEV (reference sequence). Germline trimming cut 7 bases from V and 1 base from J; bases unmatched to any gene: 7.

This chain joins TRBV6-1 and TRBJ2-5, with 9 bases that match TRBD2. This CDR3 comprises 17 residues. From germline, CDR1 is MNHNS and CDR2 SASEGT. Trimming removed 2 bases from V and 5 bases from J; junction bases left unmatched: 12. The CDR3 DNA follows: TGTGCCAGCAGTGAACCTAGGCGGGGGGGCCGCTTGGAGACCCAGTACTTC. Protein product: CASSEPRRGGRLETQYF.

The rearrangement uses TRBV4-3 and TRBJ2-7; tentatively, D is TRBD2 (6 bases). The V end lost 1 base, the J end lost 5 bases, and 12 bases lay between the germline ends. Per the germline V gene, CDR1 is LGHNA and CDR2 is YSLEER. The CDR3 runs to 14 residues. The CDR3 DNA reads TGCGCCAGCAGCCAAGTAACGGGGGTAAACGAGCAGTACTTC. Residues: CASSQVTGVNEQYF.

The genes are TRBV12-5 and TRBJ2-1; 9 bases map to TRBD1. Germline values: CDR1 LGHNT, CDR2 FRNRAP. V trimming: 0 bases; J trimming: 5 bases; junction bases outside the gene matches: 8. This CDR3 region has 17 residues. The CDR3 bases are TGTGCTAGTGGTTTGGTCTGGGACAGGGCTGGGGACAATGAGCAGTTCTTC. Translating it yields CASGLVWDRAGDNEQFF. Supplemented by reference TRBV12-5 and TRBJ2-1, the full variable domain reads DARVTQTPRHKVTEMGQEVTMRCQPILGHNTVFWYRQTMMQGLELLAYFRNRAPLDDSGMPKDRFSAEMPDATLATLKIQPSEPRDSAVYFCASGLVWDRAGDNEQFFGPGTRLTVL.

The chain employs TRBV4-3 and TRBJ2-1, with D possibly being TRBD1 (6 bases). There are 15 residues in the CDR3. In germline, CDR1 is LGHNA, CDR2 YSLEER. Trimming removed 0 bases from V and 7 bases from J, with 13 bases in between. Here the CDR3 reads CASSQDRGFRNEQFF. CDR3 bases: TGCGCCAGCAGCCAAGACAGGGGTTTCCGAAATGAGCAGTTCTTC.

This sequence joins TRBV13 and TRBJ2-4, with D perhaps TRBD2 (6 bases). The V end was cut by 5 bases, the J end by 4 bases, with 12 bases between. Per germline, CDR1 PRHDT and CDR2 FYEKMQ (reference sequence). The CDR3 loop spans 14 amino acids. This CDR3 is CASSGSEGKNIQYF. DNA of the CDR3: TGTGCCAGCAGCGGATCGGAGGGGAAAAACATTCAGTACTTC.

The genes are TRBV5-4 and TRBJ2-3, with TRBD1 identical over 8 bases. Germline CDR1 reads SGHNT; CDR2 reads YYREEE (reference sequence). CDR3 length equals 14 residues. The V and J ends lost 3 bases and 6 bases, in that order; junction bases with no gene match: 6. DNA for the CDR3: TGTGCCAGCAGCTCCAGGACAGGGTGGGATACGCAGTATTTT. Translated, it gives CASSSRTGWDTQYF.

This rearrangement joins TRBV11-2 to TRBJ1-1; 7 nucleotides line up with TRBD1. The CDR3 has 14 residues. V lost 6 bases and J lost 0; bases outside the gene matches: 4. Germline CDR1 SGHAT, CDR2 FQNNGV. DNA of the CDR3: TGTGCCAGCAGACAGGGGACTGTGAACACTGAAGCTTTCTTT. As protein: CASRQGTVNTEAFF. Using reference TRBV11-2 and TRBJ1-1 for the parts outside the CDR3, the full variable domain is EAGVAQSPRYKIIEKRQSVAFWCNPISGHATLYWYQQILGQGPKLLIQFQNNGVVDDSQLPKDRFSAERLKGVDSTLKIQPAKLEDSAVYLCASRQGTVNTEAFFGQGTRLTVV.

This clone was found many times. J is TRBJ2-1 and V is TRBV6-4, with 10 positions matching TRBD2. Trimming at V came to 3 bases and at J to 8 bases, leaving 7 bases not matched to a gene. The germline CDR1 and CDR2 sequences are MRHNA and SNTAGT. This CDR3 contains 15 residues. CDR3 in amino acids: CASSEEAGGRDEQFF. The CDR3 region has the DNA TGTGCCAGCAGTGAGGAAGCGGGGGGGCGGGATGAGCAGTTCTTC.

The rearrangement uses TRBV19 and TRBJ2-7; TRBD2 aligns across 7 bases. Looked up from germline, CDR1 is LNHDA and CDR2 is SQIVND (reference sequence). CDR3 length equals 12 residues. V gave up 3 bases and J gave up 6 bases; unmatched junction bases: 2. CDR3 DNA: TGTGCCAGTAGTATGGGGGGGGTCGAGCAGTACTTC. Encoded protein: CASSMGGVEQYF.

The chain joins TRBV29-1 to TRBJ1-2, with 10 bases fitting TRBD1. This CDR3 spans 12 amino acids. The ends lost 7 bases at V and 6 bases at J; junction bases unmatched: 5. Germline CDR1 and CDR2: SQVTM and ANQGSEA. CDR3 protein: CSASGQGNGYTF. In DNA form, the CDR3 reads TGCAGCGCCTCGGGACAGGGGAATGGCTACACCTTC.

This clone was counted a single time. J is TRBJ1-2 and V is TRBV27; TRBD1 is a possible D gene (5 bases). Germline CDR1 is MNHEY and CDR2 is SMNVEV (reference sequence). V lost 5 bases and J lost 7, with 20 bases in between. This CDR3 is built from 15 residues. As DNA, the CDR3 is TGTGCCAGCAGTCCCAACCCCGGGGGGGGAGTTGGCTACACCTTC. Translated: CASSPNPGGGVGYTF.

This chain uses TRBV29-1 with TRBJ2-5, with TRBD2 identical over 11 bases. The J call may be mistaken, given a closer DNA end match to TRBJ2-7. The V gene's germline CDR1 is SQVTM and CDR2 ANQGSEA. The CDR3 length is 13 residues. The CDR3 DNA sequence: TGCAGCGTGACACTAGCGGGGGTCTACGAGCAGTACTTC. This translates into CSVTLAGVYEQYF.

This chain joins TRBV6-5 and TRBJ1-1, with D maybe TRBD1 (6 bases). Trimming cost V 3 bases and J 6 bases, with 14 bases left between them. The CDR3 totals 14 residues. Germline loops: CDR1 MNHEY, CDR2 SVGAGI. CDR3 protein: CASSYRQATSEAFF. DNA of the CDR3: TGTGCCAGCAGTTATAGACAGGCGACATCTGAAGCTTTCTTT.

J is TRBJ2-3 and V is TRBV5-6; no reliable D call. The V gene's germline CDR1 is SGHDT and CDR2 YYEEEE. The CDR3 extends over 12 amino acids. The V end lost 3 bases, the J end lost 0 bases, and 2 bases lay between the germline ends. The CDR3, as DNA: TGTGCCAGCAGCTCTAGCACAGATACGCAGTATTTT. It translates to CASSSSTDTQYF.

This sequence joins TRBV16 and TRBJ1-3; possible D gene TRBD1, 6 bases. V was shortened by 7 bases and J by 2 bases, with 15 bases between the two germline ends. Germline V lookup: CDR1 KGHSY, CDR2 FQNENV. This CDR3 spans 15 amino acids. The CDR3 is CASTSARGPGNTIYF. DNA of the CDR3: TGTGCCAGCACAAGTGCCAGGGGCCCTGGAAACACCATATATTTT.

The V gene is TRBV27, the J gene TRBJ2-1; D might be TRBD2 (6 bases). CDR1 MNHEY and CDR2 SMNVEV come from the germline V gene (reference sequence). The V and J ends lost 4 bases and 7 bases respectively, with 17 bases between them. The CDR3 extends over 15 amino acids. This CDR3 reads CASSSLVGGLNEQFF. Here the CDR3 DNA reads TGTGCCAGCAGTTCTTTAGTGGGGGGACTGAATGAGCAGTTCTTC.